A single sample is the source of the 8 T cell receptor beta chains below, sequenced in a study of HIV-infected patients and healthy controls. Each CDR3 protein gets one entry after TCRdb re-called the 5' RACE reads with MiXCR. This table holds around 64,000 distinct CDR3 sequences, about 17% found once. Sequencing was done on a sample of CD4+ T cells from blood. Receptor source: a human donor in good health.

There are a few counts of this clonotype. The rearrangement links TRBV5-1 to TRBJ1-1; maybe TRBD1 (6 bases). The germline gives CDR1 SGHRS, CDR2 YFSETQ. V was pared by 6 bases and J by 1 base, with 10 bases between. This CDR3 spans 13 amino acids. Here the CDR3 DNA reads TGCGCCAGCACCCCGGGACAGAACACTGAAGCTTTCTTT. Amino acid sequence: CASTPGQNTEAFF.

V usage is TRBV29-1 and J usage is TRBJ2-1; no clear D. CDR1 and CDR2 (germline): SQVTM, ANQGSEA. V dropped 5 bases and J dropped 2 bases, with 4 bases sitting between them. This CDR3 spans 11 amino acids. This CDR3 reads CSVQAYNEQFF. CDR3 bases: TGCAGCGTTCAAGCCTACAATGAGCAGTTCTTC.

V gene TRBV5-6 combines with J gene TRBJ2-5, with TRBD2 identical over 9 bases. CDR3 length: 14 residues. Looked up from germline, CDR1 is SGHDT and CDR2 is YYEEEE. Trimming at V came to 4 bases and at J to 7 bases, leaving 8 bases not matched to a gene. This CDR3 is CASSLPGLAATQYF. In nucleotides, the CDR3 is TGTGCCAGCAGCCTTCCGGGACTAGCAGCGACCCAGTACTTC.

This clonotype was seen a handful of times. The chain employs TRBV12-3 or TRBV12-4 and TRBJ2-1; D gene ambiguous. Trimming took 5 bases from V and 3 from J, leaving 8 bases between them. This CDR3 has 13 amino acids. The CDR3 DNA sequence: TGTGCCAGCAGTATAAGGGTCTACAATGAGCAGTTCTTC. Its protein product is CASSIRVYNEQFF.

This clonotype came up a few times. The CDR3, as DNA: TGCAGTGCTAGAGATCCAACCGAGGACCCAGATACGCAGTATTTT. This gives the protein CSARDPTEDPDTQYF. The V gene is TRBV20-1, the J gene TRBJ2-3, with no clear D. Germline lookup yields CDR1 DFQATT and CDR2 SNEGSKA (reference sequence). The CDR3 is made up of 15 amino acids. Trimming removed 0 bases at V and 4 bases at J, with 14 bases between.

This clonotype has just a few counts. CDR3 sequence: CAISVGQAYNSPLHF. The CDR3 DNA reads as TGTGCCATCAGTGTCGGACAGGCGTATAATTCACCCCTCCACTTT. The chain couples TRBV10-3 to TRBJ1-6, with TRBD1 matching over 7 bases. Germline V CDR1 and CDR2: ENHRY, SYGVKD. The CDR3 has 15 residues. Trimming removed 4 bases from V and 4 bases from J; junction bases left unmatched: 4.

This clonotype occurred a few times. V usage is TRBV7-8 and J usage is TRBJ2-1; D tentatively reads TRBD1 or TRBD2 (5 bases each). Germline V gene data show CDR1 as SGHVS and CDR2 as FQNEAQ. The CDR3 extends over 13 amino acids. V gave up 1 base and J gave up 16 bases, with 17 bases separating them. This CDR3 is CASSLGGPNRGFF. The DNA for the CDR3 is TGTGCCAGCAGCTTAGGGGGACCAAACCGGGGCTTCTTC.

A note on this clonotype: One end of the junction fails to match germline, which may point to a read error. The J gene is TRBJ1-1, the V gene TRBV12-3 or TRBV12-4, with D possibly matching TRBD1 (6 bases). The CDR3 consists of 13 residues. DNA of the CDR3: TGTGCCGGCAGCCGACAGGAGGGGACTGAAGCTTTCTTT. Translation gives CAGSRQEGTEAFF.